This entry is about one T cell receptor beta chain. Its specificity is unknown. The data originate from a study of cytomegalovirus exposure and HLA in healthy donors. Primers for the PCR totalled 60 Vbeta and 13 Jbeta. The protocol was immunoSEQ multiplex PCR, while the TCRdb copy is restricted to in-frame clones and leaves out a portion. The table has over 50,000 clones, 55% to 75% seen once. Between the trimmed V and J ends, which lost 5 bases and 5 bases, there was a span of 12 bases. Per germline, CDR1 SGHNT and CDR2 YENEEA. The length of the CDR3 is 13 residues. Study-wide findings and caveats: Most CMV-associated TCR beta chains were later found to appear HLA-restricted.

The V and J genes are TRBV11-3 and TRBJ2-5; tentative D call: TRBD1 (6 bases). Source material: PBMCs. The source is a man aged 35 to 55 in good health and CMV-seropositive. CDR3 nucleotides: TGTGCCAGCAGCCAGGACAGAAGGGAGACCCAGTACTTC. Amino acids: CASSQDRRETQYF. Filled out from reference TRBV11-3 and TRBJ2-5, the complete variable domain reads EAGVVQSPRYKIIEKKQPVAFWCNPISGHNTLYWYLQNLGQGPELLIRYENEEAVDDSQLPKDRFSAERLKGVDSTLKIQPAELGDSAVYLCASSQDRRETQYFGPGTRLLVL.